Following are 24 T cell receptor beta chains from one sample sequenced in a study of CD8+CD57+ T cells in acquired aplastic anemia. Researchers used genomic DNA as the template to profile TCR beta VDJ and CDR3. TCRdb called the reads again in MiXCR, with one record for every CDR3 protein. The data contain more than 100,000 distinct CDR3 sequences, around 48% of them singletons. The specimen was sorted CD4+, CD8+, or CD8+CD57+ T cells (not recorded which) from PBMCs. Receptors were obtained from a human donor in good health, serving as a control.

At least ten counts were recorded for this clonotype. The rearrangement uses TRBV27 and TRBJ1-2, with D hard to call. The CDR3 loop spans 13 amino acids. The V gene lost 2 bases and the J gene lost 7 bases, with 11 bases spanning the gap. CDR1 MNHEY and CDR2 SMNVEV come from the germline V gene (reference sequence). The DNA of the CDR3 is TGTGCCAGCAGTTTAGACTATAGGAGTGGCTACACCTTC. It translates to CASSLDYRSGYTF.

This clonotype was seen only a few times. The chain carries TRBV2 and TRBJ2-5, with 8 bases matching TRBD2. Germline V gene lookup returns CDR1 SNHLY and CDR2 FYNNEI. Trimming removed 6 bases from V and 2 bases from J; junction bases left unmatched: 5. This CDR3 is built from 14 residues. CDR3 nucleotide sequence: TGTGCCAGCAGAATAGCGGGGTTACAAGAGACCCAGTACTTC. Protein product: CASRIAGLQETQYF.

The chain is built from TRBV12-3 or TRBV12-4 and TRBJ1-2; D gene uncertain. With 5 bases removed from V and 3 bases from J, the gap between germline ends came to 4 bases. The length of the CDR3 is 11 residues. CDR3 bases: TGTGCCAGCAGTCAGTACTATGGCTACACCTTC. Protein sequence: CASSQYYGYTF.

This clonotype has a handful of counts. Written as DNA, the CDR3 is TGCAGCGCTGGACAGGGGAACACTGAAGCTTTCTTT. Its translation is CSAGQGNTEAFF. The chain uses TRBV29-1 and TRBJ1-1; 8 nucleotides agree with TRBD1. This CDR3 contains 12 residues. V was clipped by 7 bases and J by 1 base; unmatched bases: 2. Germline CDR1 reads SQVTM; CDR2 reads ANQGSEA.

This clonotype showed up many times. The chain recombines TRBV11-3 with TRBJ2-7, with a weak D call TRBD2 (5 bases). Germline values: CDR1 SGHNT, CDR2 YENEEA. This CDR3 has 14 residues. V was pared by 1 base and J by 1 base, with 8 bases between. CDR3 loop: CASSLVRVSYEQYF. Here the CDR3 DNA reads TGTGCCAGCAGCTTAGTGCGGGTATCCTACGAGCAGTACTTC.

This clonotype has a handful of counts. CDR3 region: CASMGDPSYEQYF. The CDR3 nucleotides read TGTGCCAGCATGGGTGACCCTTCCTACGAGCAGTACTTC. V and J are TRBV25-1 and TRBJ2-7; D unclear. The CDR3 is made up of 13 amino acids. V lost 7 bases, J lost 1 base, and 11 bases lay in between. The germline V gene encodes CDR1 MGHDK and CDR2 SYGVNS.

As DNA, the CDR3 is TGCAGTGTCGATAAAGGTGGGGGGGAGCAGTACTTC. Translation gives CSVDKGGGEQYF. V and J are TRBV20-1 and TRBJ2-7, with D possibly being TRBD2 (6 bases). CDR1 is DFQATT and CDR2 is SNEGSKA in the germline V gene (reference sequence). V gave up 7 bases and J gave up 7 bases, with 17 bases separating them. The CDR3 extends over 12 amino acids.

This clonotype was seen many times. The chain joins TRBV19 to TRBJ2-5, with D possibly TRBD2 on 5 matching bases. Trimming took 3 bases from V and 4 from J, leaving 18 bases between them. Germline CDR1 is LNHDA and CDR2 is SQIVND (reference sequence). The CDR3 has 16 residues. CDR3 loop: CASSMDLGAGRETQYF. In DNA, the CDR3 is TGTGCCAGTAGTATGGATCTGGGCGCGGGTAGAGAGACCCAGTACTTC.

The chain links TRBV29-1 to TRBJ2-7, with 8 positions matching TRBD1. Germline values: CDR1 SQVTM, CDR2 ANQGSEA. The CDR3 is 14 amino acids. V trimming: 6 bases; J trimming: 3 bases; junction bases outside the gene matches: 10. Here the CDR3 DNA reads TGCAGCGTCCTCGTTAGGACAGGGAACTACGAGCAGTACTTC. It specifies CSVLVRTGNYEQYF.

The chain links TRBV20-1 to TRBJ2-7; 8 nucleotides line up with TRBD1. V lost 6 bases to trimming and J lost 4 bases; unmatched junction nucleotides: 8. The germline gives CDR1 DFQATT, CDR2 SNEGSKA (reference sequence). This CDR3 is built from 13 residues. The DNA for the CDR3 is TGCAGTGCGACTCAACAGGGGGTTTACGAGCAGTACTTC. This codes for CSATQQGVYEQYF.

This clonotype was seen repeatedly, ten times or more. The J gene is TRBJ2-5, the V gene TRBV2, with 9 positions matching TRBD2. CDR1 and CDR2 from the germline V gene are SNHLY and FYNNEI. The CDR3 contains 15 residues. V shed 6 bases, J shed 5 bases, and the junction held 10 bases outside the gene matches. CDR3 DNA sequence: TGTGCCAGCAGGCTAGCGGGGTCCACGGCGGAGACCCAGTACTTC. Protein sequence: CASRLAGSTAETQYF.

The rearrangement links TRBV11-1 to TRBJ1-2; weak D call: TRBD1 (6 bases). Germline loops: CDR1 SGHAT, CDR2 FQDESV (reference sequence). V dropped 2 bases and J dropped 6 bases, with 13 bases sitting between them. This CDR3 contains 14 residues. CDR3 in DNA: TGTGCCAGCAGCTTACGGGACATCCAAAATGGCTACACCTTC. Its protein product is CASSLRDIQNGYTF.

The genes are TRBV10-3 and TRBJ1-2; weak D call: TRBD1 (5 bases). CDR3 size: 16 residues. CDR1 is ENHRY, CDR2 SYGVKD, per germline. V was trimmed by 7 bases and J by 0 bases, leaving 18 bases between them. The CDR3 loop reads CAITASSGGANYGYTF. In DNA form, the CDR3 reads TGTGCCATCACCGCCAGTTCTGGGGGAGCTAACTATGGCTACACCTTC.

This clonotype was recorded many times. In DNA form, the CDR3 reads TGTGCCAGCAGCGGGACAGGGGCGGGCAATCAGCCCCAGCATTTT. It translates to CASSGTGAGNQPQHF. The V gene is TRBV2, the J gene TRBJ1-5, with TRBD1 matching over 10 bases. CDR3 length equals 15 residues. From germline, CDR1 is SNHLY and CDR2 FYNNEI. J gave up 2 bases and V 6 bases, and 4 bases lay outside the gene matches.

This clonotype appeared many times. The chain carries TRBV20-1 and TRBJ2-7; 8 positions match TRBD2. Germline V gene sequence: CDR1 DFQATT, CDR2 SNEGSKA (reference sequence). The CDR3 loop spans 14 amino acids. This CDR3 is CRAGGRGGRYEQYF. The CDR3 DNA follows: TGCAGGGCGGGGGGACGGGGGGGCCGATACGAGCAGTACTTC.

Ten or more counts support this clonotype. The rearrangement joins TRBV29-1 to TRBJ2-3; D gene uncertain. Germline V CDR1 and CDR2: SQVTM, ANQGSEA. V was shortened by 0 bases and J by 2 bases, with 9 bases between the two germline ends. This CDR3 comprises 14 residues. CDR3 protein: CSVEDRDHTDTQYF. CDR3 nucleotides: TGCAGCGTTGAAGATCGTGATCACACAGATACGCAGTATTTT.

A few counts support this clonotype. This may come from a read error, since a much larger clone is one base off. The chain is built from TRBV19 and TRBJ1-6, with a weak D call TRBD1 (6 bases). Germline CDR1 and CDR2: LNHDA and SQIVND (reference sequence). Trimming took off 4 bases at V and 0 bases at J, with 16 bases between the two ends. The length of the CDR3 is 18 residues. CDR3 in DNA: TGTGCCAGTAGTACGGACAGAGGCGAAAGCTCCTATAATTCACCCCTCCACTTT. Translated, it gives CASSTDRGESSYNSPLHF.

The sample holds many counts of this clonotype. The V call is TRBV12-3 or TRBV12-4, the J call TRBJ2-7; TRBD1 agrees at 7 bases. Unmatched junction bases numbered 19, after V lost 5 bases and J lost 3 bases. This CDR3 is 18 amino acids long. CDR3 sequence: CASSLQPGQPGSGYEQYF. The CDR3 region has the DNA TGTGCCAGCAGTCTTCAGCCGGGACAGCCCGGCTCGGGCTACGAGCAGTACTTC.

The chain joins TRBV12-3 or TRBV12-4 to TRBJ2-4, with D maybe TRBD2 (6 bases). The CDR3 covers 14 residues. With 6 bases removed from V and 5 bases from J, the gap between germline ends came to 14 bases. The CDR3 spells CASSPSGGENIQYF. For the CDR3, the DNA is TGTGCCAGCAGCCCCAGCGGAGGGGAAAACATTCAGTACTTC.

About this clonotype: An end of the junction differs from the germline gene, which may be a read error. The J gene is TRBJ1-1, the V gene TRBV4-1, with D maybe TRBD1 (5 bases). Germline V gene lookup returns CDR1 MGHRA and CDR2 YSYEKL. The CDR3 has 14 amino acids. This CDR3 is CASSQLREGTEALF. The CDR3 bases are TGCGCCAGCAGCCAACTCAGGGAAGGCACTGAAGCTCTCTTT.

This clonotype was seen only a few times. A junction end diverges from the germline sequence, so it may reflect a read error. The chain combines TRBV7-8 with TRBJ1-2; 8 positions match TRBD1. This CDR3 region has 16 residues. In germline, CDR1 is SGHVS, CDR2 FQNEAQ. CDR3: CAGSTGGHRGVYGYTF. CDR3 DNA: TGTGCCGGCAGCACCGGGGGGCACAGGGGGGTTTATGGCTACACCTTC.

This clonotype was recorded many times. The DNA for the CDR3 is TGCAGTGCTAGACCCCAGGGGTGGAATGAGCAGTTCTTC. Translated, it gives CSARPQGWNEQFF. J is TRBJ2-1 and V is TRBV20-1, with D possibly matching TRBD1 (6 bases). In germline, CDR1 is DFQATT, CDR2 SNEGSKA (reference sequence). This CDR3 is 13 amino acids long. The germline V and J ends were trimmed by 2 bases and 7 bases, with 12 bases remaining between them.

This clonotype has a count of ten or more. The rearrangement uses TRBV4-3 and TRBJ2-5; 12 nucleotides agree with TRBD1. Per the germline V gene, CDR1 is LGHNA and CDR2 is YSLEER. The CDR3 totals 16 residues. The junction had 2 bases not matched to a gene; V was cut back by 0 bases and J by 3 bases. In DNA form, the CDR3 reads TGCGCCAGCAGCCAAGACGGGACAGGGGGCGAAGAGACCCAGTACTTC. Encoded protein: CASSQDGTGGEETQYF.

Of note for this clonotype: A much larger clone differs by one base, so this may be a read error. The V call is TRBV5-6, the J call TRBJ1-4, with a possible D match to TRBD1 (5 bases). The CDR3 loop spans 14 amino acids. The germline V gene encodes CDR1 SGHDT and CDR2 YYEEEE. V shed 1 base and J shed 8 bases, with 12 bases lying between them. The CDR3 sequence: CASSLLGAGEKLFF. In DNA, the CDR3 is TGTGCCAGCAGCTTGTTAGGGGCCGGGGAAAAACTGTTTTTT.